These 18 T cell receptor beta chains were all obtained from the same sample, sequenced in a study of PD-1 blockade in classical Hodgkin lymphoma. The time point denotes: cycle 4 day 1 (C4D1), after less than 7 weeks of nivolumab. Brentuximab vedotin exposure varied, and every patient relapsed after autologous stem cell transplantation. From thawed PBMCs, CD8+ T cells were isolated by magnetic negative selection. Profiling relied on immunoSEQ multiplex PCR, and the TCRdb table lists in-frame clones only, not all of them. The sample holds 4,000 or so clones; around 66% are singletons and the top ten take about 50%. The input for sequencing was CD8+ T cells from blood, taken before the fourth cycle of nivolumab. The receptors come from a human donor with classical Hodgkin lymphoma.

This chain links TRBV9 with TRBJ2-3, with 9 nucleotides matching TRBD2. Germline CDR1 and CDR2: SGDLS and YYNGEE. J was trimmed by 3 bases and V by 4 bases; bases with no gene match: 9. The CDR3 totals 16 residues. CDR3 nucleotides: TGTGCCAGCAGCACCTTTAGCGGGAGAGCGACAGATACGCAGTATTTT. Translation gives CASSTFSGRATDTQYF.

The CDR3 nucleotides are TGTGCCCTGGAGTCGGTGGGCGGAATTACAGATACGCAGTATTTT. Translated: CALESVGGITDTQYF. The chain is built from TRBV30 and TRBJ2-3; D is unclear. Trimming removed 8 bases from V and 3 bases from J, with 21 bases in between. The CDR3 extends over 15 amino acids. CDR1 and CDR2 from the germline V gene are GTSNPN and SVGIG (reference sequence).

The rearrangement joins TRBV7-8 to TRBJ2-1, with D perhaps matching TRBD2 (6 bases). V was pared by 1 base and J by 0 bases, with 13 bases between. The CDR3 runs to 17 residues. The V gene's germline CDR1 is SGHVS and CDR2 FQNEAQ. The CDR3 region has the DNA TGTGCCAGCAGCTTAGTACTAGCCATAAGCTCCTACAATGAGCAGTTCTTC. Protein sequence: CASSLVLAISSYNEQFF.

The rearrangement uses TRBV5-6 and TRBJ2-3; D perhaps matches TRBD2 (6 bases). CDR1 and CDR2 (germline): SGHDT, YYEEEE. Trimming stripped 0 bases from V and 4 bases from J, with 12 bases between. The CDR3 consists of 15 residues. CDR3 loop: CASSLAGSRADTQYF. Written as DNA, the CDR3 is TGTGCCAGCAGCTTGGCCGGGAGTCGGGCAGATACGCAGTATTTT.

The rearrangement links TRBV6-5 to TRBJ2-1, with D tentatively TRBD2 (5 bases). The CDR3 is 15 amino acids. V gave up 6 bases and J gave up 10 bases, with 22 bases separating them. Germline V lookup: CDR1 MNHEY, CDR2 SVGAGI. The CDR3 nucleotides are TGTGCCAGCAGCCCTCCCCCCCACGGGGTTAGCGAGCAGTTCTTC. Its protein is CASSPPPHGVSEQFF.

This clone appeared a few times. The chain recombines TRBV27 with TRBJ2-2; weak D call: TRBD1 (5 bases). V lost 5 bases and J lost 4, with 14 bases in between. CDR1 and CDR2 from the germline V gene are MNHEY and SMNVEV (reference sequence). The CDR3 is 15 residues long. The CDR3: CASSHNNQGTGELFF. DNA for the CDR3: TGTGCCAGCAGTCACAACAACCAGGGCACCGGGGAGCTGTTTTTT.

This clone has a single count. In DNA, the CDR3 is TGTGCCACCAGCAGAGTTCTAGCGGGGAACAATGAGCAGTTCTTC. Protein sequence: CATSRVLAGNNEQFF. This sequence joins TRBV15 and TRBJ2-1, with 9 nucleotides matching TRBD2. The junction had 3 bases not matched to a gene; V was cut back by 1 base and J by 5 bases. The CDR3 length is 15 residues. Looked up from germline, CDR1 is LNHNV and CDR2 is YYDKDF (reference sequence).

V and J are TRBV6-6 and TRBJ2-1; possibly TRBD1 for D (6 bases). Germline V lookup: CDR1 MNHNY, CDR2 SVGAGI (reference sequence). The CDR3 is made up of 14 amino acids. V lost 0 bases to trimming and J lost 4 bases, with 7 bases between them. The CDR3 nucleotides read TGTGCCAGCAGTTACTCACAGGGATACAATGAGCAGTTCTTC. This sequence encodes CASSYSQGYNEQFF.

This clone is labeled medium-sized. V is TRBV4-1 and J is TRBJ1-4; tentative D call: TRBD1 (6 bases). The CDR3 consists of 14 residues. Germline V lookup: CDR1 MGHRA, CDR2 YSYEKL. V was cut by 4 bases and J by 5 bases, with 11 bases left in between. This CDR3 reads CASSPLDSNEKLFF. The CDR3 DNA is TGCGCCAGCAGCCCGCTGGACAGCAATGAAAAACTGTTTTTT.

Within the sample, this clone is large (0.1 to 1%). V usage is TRBV5-4 and J usage is TRBJ2-1, with 7 bases aligning to TRBD2. This CDR3 is built from 15 residues. Trimming removed 5 bases from V and 0 bases from J; junction bases left unmatched: 5. Germline-derived CDR1 and CDR2 are SGHNT and YYREEE (reference sequence). The CDR3, as DNA: TGTGCCAGCAGGCAAGAGCGGGACTCCTACAATGAGCAGTTCTTC. Amino acid sequence: CASRQERDSYNEQFF.

V and J are TRBV19 and TRBJ2-3; weak D call: TRBD2 (6 bases). CDR1 is LNHDA, CDR2 SQIVND, per germline (reference sequence). V dropped 6 bases and J dropped 0 bases, with 16 bases sitting between them. The CDR3 has 16 amino acids. In DNA form, the CDR3 reads TGTGCCAGTAGCAACTCGGGGGTCAGGAGCACAGATACGCAGTATTTT. Encoded protein: CASSNSGVRSTDTQYF.

J is TRBJ2-7 and V is TRBV4-1, with a possible D match to TRBD2 (6 bases). This CDR3 region has 13 residues. The V gene's germline CDR1 is MGHRA and CDR2 YSYEKL. Deletions cut 0 bases from V and 4 bases from J, with 7 bases between. The CDR3 DNA reads TGCGCCAGCAGCCAAGAGGGGGGTTACGAGCAGTACTTC. It yields the protein CASSQEGGYEQYF.

This chain connects TRBV28 to TRBJ1-3, with 9 bases lining up with TRBD1. Trimming took 2 bases from V and 2 from J; bases not matched to a gene: 7. The CDR3 totals 17 residues. CDR1 is MDHEN, CDR2 SYDVKM, per germline. The CDR3 coding sequence is TGTGCCAGCAGTTTAGAACAGGGGGCGCTTGCTGGAAACACCATATATTTT. Amino acids: CASSLEQGALAGNTIYF. The full variable domain, rest sourced from reference TRBV28 and TRBJ1-3, is DVKVTQSSRYLVKRTGEKVFLECVQDMDHENMFWYRQDPGLGLRLIYFSYDVKMKEKGDIPEGYSVSREKKERFSLILESASTNQTSMYLCASSLEQGALAGNTIYFGEGSWLTVV.

This clone was detected once. The rearrangement joins TRBV6-5 to TRBJ2-5; 10 bases line up with TRBD2. The junction had 9 bases not matched to a gene; V was cut back by 6 bases and J by 5 bases. The CDR3 loop spans 15 amino acids. The germline V gene encodes CDR1 MNHEY and CDR2 SVGAGI. This CDR3 is CASSPSSGGGETQYF. The CDR3 DNA is TGTGCCAGCAGCCCCTCTAGCGGGGGAGGGGAGACCCAGTACTTC.

This clone was observed a handful of times. The rearrangement joins TRBV7-7 to TRBJ2-1, with 10 bases that match TRBD2. The CDR3 sequence is 14 residues long. CDR1 and CDR2 (germline): SSHAT, FNYEAQ (reference sequence). J was trimmed by 10 bases and V by 0 bases; bases with no gene match: 3. CDR3 DNA: TGTGCCAGCAGCTTAGCTAGCGGGGGGTACGAGCAGTTCTTC. It specifies CASSLASGGYEQFF.

The V call is TRBV7-9, the J call TRBJ1-5; D call uncertain. The CDR3 length is 13 residues. The ends were cut back, 5 bases at V and 7 bases at J, with 12 bases in the middle. Germline V lookup: CDR1 SEHNR, CDR2 FQNEAQ (reference sequence). CDR3 in DNA: TGTGCCAGCAGCACGGGAGTGCTGCAGCCCCAGCATTTT. Translation gives CASSTGVLQPQHF.

The chain is built from TRBV4-3 and TRBJ1-5, with 7 bases identical to TRBD1. CDR1 and CDR2 (germline): LGHNA, YSLEER. V shed 2 bases and J 7 bases; nucleotides not matched to a gene: 5. The CDR3 runs to 14 residues. As DNA, the CDR3 is TGCGCCAGCAGCCAACCTACAGGGGACCAGCCCCAGCATTTT. This encodes CASSQPTGDQPQHF.

This clone appeared once. The chain carries TRBV2 and TRBJ2-1, with D perhaps matching TRBD1 (5 bases). V shed 5 bases and J shed 5 bases, with 16 bases lying between them. There are 15 residues in the CDR3. CDR1 and CDR2 from the germline V gene are SNHLY and FYNNEI. The CDR3 protein is CASSWGTDSHNEQFF. For the CDR3, the DNA is TGTGCCAGCAGTTGGGGAACAGACAGCCACAATGAGCAGTTCTTC.